This T cell receptor beta chain was sequenced during a study of blood T cells in healthy people across ages. For the second PCR, which ran for 7 to 11 cycles, a sample-barcoded 5' primer and a J-beta primer mix were used. TCRdb re-called the 5' RACE reads through MiXCR, storing one row per CDR3 protein. The sample includes about 500,000 distinct CDR3 sequences, nearly 25% of them seen just once. Per the germline V gene, CDR1 is MGHRA and CDR2 is YSYEKL. V lost 0 bases and J 4 bases, leaving 6 bases between the germline ends. This CDR3 is built from 14 residues. In this sample, this clonotype turned up a few times. The same sample was also used in a study of T cells of mothers and their children. As that study records: Slightly higher but non-significant overlap marked related mother-child pairs versus unrelated pairs.

The TCR was taken from a boy aged 5 to 17 in good health. The rearrangement joins TRBV4-1 to TRBJ2-2; D unresolved. Material: blood. The CDR3 reads CASSQDPITGELFF. CDR3 nucleotides: TGCGCCAGCAGCCAAGACCCCATCACCGGGGAGCTGTTTTTT.